A single sample gave rise to the 20 T cell receptor beta chains below, sequenced in a study of identical twins. A single record per CDR3 protein comes from TCRdb applying MiXCR to the 5' RACE reads. The repertoire consists of some 500,000 distinct CDR3 sequences, with around a tenth occurring once and the leading ten covering around 3.2%. The same data also contributed to another study, on yellow fever vaccine responses in identical twins.

The sample taken for sequencing was PBMCs. The source of these receptors is a woman aged 18-35 years in good health.

This clonotype has more than one count but fewer than ten. This chain uses TRBV7-9 with TRBJ2-1, with unresolved D. The germline V gene encodes CDR1 SEHNR and CDR2 FQNEAQ (reference sequence). The CDR3 covers 16 residues. The V end was cut by 1 base, the J end by 2 bases, with 12 bases between. The CDR3 DNA reads as TGTGCCAGCAGCTTAGGATTAGCTACGACCTACAATGAGCAGTTCTTC. The encoded protein is CASSLGLATTYNEQFF.

This clonotype was detected many times. This chain uses TRBV20-1 with TRBJ2-7, with 9 bases lining up with TRBD1. V trimming: 0 bases; J trimming: 3 bases; junction bases outside the gene matches: 3. The CDR3 sequence is 14 residues long. The germline V gene has CDR1 DFQATT and CDR2 SNEGSKA (reference sequence). The CDR3 nucleotides read TGCAGTGCTAGAGATTTGACAGGGGGCTACGAGCAGTACTTC. Protein: CSARDLTGGYEQYF.

This clonotype was seen at least ten times. The genes are TRBV12-3 or TRBV12-4 and TRBJ2-7; TRBD2 aligns across 9 bases. Trimming removed 3 bases from V and 6 bases from J; junction bases left unmatched: 9. The CDR3 loop spans 15 amino acids. CDR3 residues: CASSLVSGRSGEQYF. CDR3 nucleotides: TGTGCCAGCAGTTTGGTTAGCGGGAGATCCGGCGAGCAGTACTTC.

The genes are TRBV19 and TRBJ2-3, with 8 bases lining up with TRBD1. Germline V gives CDR1 LNHDA, CDR2 SQIVND (reference sequence). CDR3 size: 15 residues. V was clipped by 10 bases and J by 0 bases; unmatched bases: 9. The CDR3 DNA sequence: TGTGCCACTACACTGCGGACAGGGAGCACAGATACGCAGTATTTT. This codes for CATTLRTGSTDTQYF.

CDR3 bases: TGTGCCAGCTCACCATTAGGACCCTCGCCGGAGGAGCTGTTTTTT. This translates into CASSPLGPSPEELFF. The chain carries TRBV18 and TRBJ2-2, with no clear D. Germline CDR1 reads KGHSH; CDR2 reads LQKENI. The CDR3 totals 15 residues. V lost 2 bases and J lost 10, with 17 bases in between.

The chain links TRBV6-1 to TRBJ2-7, with TRBD1 matching over 8 bases. This CDR3 has 14 residues. From germline, CDR1 is MNHNS and CDR2 SASEGT. V gave up 6 bases and J gave up 2 bases; unmatched junction bases: 6. The CDR3 protein is CASSQTGATYEQYF. CDR3 in DNA: TGTGCCAGCAGCCAGACAGGGGCGACCTACGAGCAGTACTTC.

This clonotype has just a few counts. The V call is TRBV5-8, the J call TRBJ2-5, with D maybe TRBD2 (7 bases). Trimming cost V 5 bases and J 0 bases, with 17 bases left between them. This CDR3 region has 16 residues. Germline assignment: CDR1 SGHTS and CDR2 YDEGEE. The CDR3 region is CASRQQGGGNQETQYF. CDR3 nucleotide sequence: TGTGCCAGCAGACAACAGGGCGGGGGAAACCAAGAGACCCAGTACTTC. Using reference TRBV5-8 and TRBJ2-5 for the parts outside the CDR3, the full variable domain is EAGVTQSPTHLIKTRGQQATLRCSPISGHTSVYWYQQALGLGLQFLLWYDEGEERNRGNFPPRFSGRQFPNYSSELNVNALELEDSALYLCASRQQGGGNQETQYFGPGTRLLVL.

This clonotype was picked up many times. The chain carries TRBV10-3 and TRBJ2-3, with TRBD1 matching 10 bases. Germline CDR1 reads ENHRY; CDR2 reads SYGVKD. CDR3 size: 17 residues. V lost 2 bases and J lost 3; bases outside the gene matches: 8. Written as DNA, the CDR3 is TGTGCCATCAGTGAGACCCGGGACAGGGGAAAGACAGATACGCAGTATTTT. It translates to CAISETRDRGKTDTQYF.

The chain combines TRBV6-5 with TRBJ1-1; perhaps TRBD1 as D (5 bases). The V and J ends lost 2 bases and 0 bases respectively, with 10 bases between them. CDR3 length equals 15 residues. CDR1 is MNHEY, CDR2 SVGAGI, per germline. The CDR3 nucleotides are TGTGCCAGCAGTTACGCAGGCAGGGTGAACACTGAAGCTTTCTTT. Protein product: CASSYAGRVNTEAFF.

This clonotype appeared many times. The gene calls are TRBV4-2 and TRBJ1-1; D is undetermined. This CDR3 is 15 amino acids long. From germline, CDR1 is LGHNA and CDR2 YNFKEQ. Trimming left V 0 bases short and J 0 bases short, with 8 bases between. CDR3 DNA sequence: TGTGCCAGCAGCCAAGAACGGCGGCTGAACACTGAAGCTTTCTTT. Protein sequence: CASSQERRLNTEAFF.

V is TRBV7-2 and J is TRBJ2-3; D may be TRBD1 (5 bases). The V end lost 0 bases, the J end lost 5 bases, and 12 bases lay between the germline ends. The CDR3 runs 15 residues. Germline CDR1 SGHTA, CDR2 FQGNSA. The CDR3 DNA reads as TGTGCCAGCAGCTTAGCGGGGCCAGCTATAGATACGCAGTATTTT. Translated, it gives CASSLAGPAIDTQYF.

This clonotype has ten or more counts. V is TRBV2 and J is TRBJ2-2; 8 nucleotides line up with TRBD2. V trimming: 7 bases; J trimming: 1 base; junction bases outside the gene matches: 5. The CDR3 consists of 15 residues. CDR1 SNHLY and CDR2 FYNNEI come from the germline V gene. CDR3 nucleotide sequence: TGTGCCAGCAAGTACAGCGGGGGGAACACCGGGGAGCTGTTTTTT. Its protein product is CASKYSGGNTGELFF.

The V call is TRBV29-1, the J call TRBJ2-7; the match to TRBD1 covers 9 bases. This CDR3 has 12 amino acids. CDR1 and CDR2 (germline): SQVTM, ANQGSEA. The trim removed 6 bases at V and 3 bases at J, leaving 3 bases unmatched. CDR3 DNA: TGCAGCGTCCCGGACAGGGGCTACGAGCAGTACTTC. It is translated as CSVPDRGYEQYF.

The CDR3 here is CASSLRRGDKALLVTGELFF. DNA of the CDR3: TGTGCCAGCAGCCTCCGTAGGGGGGATAAGGCGCTACTGGTAACCGGGGAGCTGTTTTTT. This sequence joins TRBV6-4 and TRBJ2-2; possibly TRBD1 or TRBD2 for D (6 bases each). The CDR3 contains 20 residues. Germline loops: CDR1 MRHNA, CDR2 SNTAGT. Trimming stripped 6 bases from V and 5 bases from J, with 31 bases between.

This clonotype has a handful of counts. The chain is built from TRBV13 and TRBJ1-3, with 9 positions matching TRBD1. Germline loops: CDR1 PRHDT, CDR2 FYEKMQ (reference sequence). The CDR3 covers 14 residues. Trimming removed 4 bases from V and 8 bases from J; junction bases left unmatched: 6. CDR3 region: CASSSTGGQDTIYF. The DNA for the CDR3 is TGTGCCAGCAGCTCTACAGGGGGCCAGGACACCATATATTTT.

In its sample, this clonotype was seen many times. The V and J genes are TRBV5-1 and TRBJ2-1, with TRBD2 matching 16 bases. The CDR3 sequence is 16 residues long. With V trimmed by 3 bases and J by 6 bases, 3 bases remained unmatched. Germline V gene data show CDR1 as SGHRS and CDR2 as YFSETQ. The CDR3 DNA follows: TGCGCCAGCAGCTGGGGACTAGCGGGGGGGAGCAATGAGCAGTTCTTC. Its translation: CASSWGLAGGSNEQFF.

This clonotype came up many times. The gene calls are TRBV9 and TRBJ2-1; 10 positions agree with TRBD2. The germline gives CDR1 SGDLS, CDR2 YYNGEE. The V segment lost 1 base and the J segment 5 bases; nucleotides outside the gene matches: 6. CDR3 length: 16 residues. CDR3 nucleotides: TGTGCCAGCAGCGTACGACTAGCGGGTAATAACAATGAGCAGTTCTTC. Its translation is CASSVRLAGNNNEQFF. Full variable domain (missing parts from reference TRBV9 and TRBJ2-1): DSGVTQTPKHLITATGQRVTLRCSPRSGDLSVYWYQQSLDQGLQFLIQYYNGEERAKGNILERFSAQQFPDLHSELNLSSLELGDSALYFCASSVRLAGNNNEQFFGPGTRLTVL.

This clonotype was counted ten times or more. CDR3 loop: CASSHVLAGSHGSTDTQYF. The DNA of the CDR3 is TGTGCCAGCAGCCATGTACTAGCGGGGTCCCACGGGAGCACAGATACGCAGTATTTT. The rearrangement links TRBV4-2 to TRBJ2-3, with 10 nucleotides matching TRBD2. Germline V gene data show CDR1 as LGHNA and CDR2 as YNFKEQ. The CDR3 is made up of 19 amino acids. After removal of 3 bases from V and 0 bases from J, the junction contained 12 bases not matched to a gene.

In DNA form, the CDR3 reads TGTGCCAGCAGTCCTAAACGCACAGATACGCAGTATTTT. It encodes CASSPKRTDTQYF. The rearrangement joins TRBV27 to TRBJ2-3; the D is unclear. Germline V gene lookup returns CDR1 MNHEY and CDR2 SMNVEV (reference sequence). V gave up 5 bases and J gave up 1 base, with 7 bases separating them. This CDR3 has 13 amino acids.

There are a few counts of this clonotype. This chain connects TRBV7-3 to TRBJ2-7; TRBD1 agrees at 7 bases. Germline loops: CDR1 SGHTA, CDR2 FQGTGA. Trimming took 5 bases from V and 5 from J; bases not matched to a gene: 9. The CDR3 spans 14 residues. CDR3: CASSPGQAVDEQYF. Written as DNA, the CDR3 is TGTGCCAGCAGCCCAGGACAGGCAGTGGACGAGCAGTACTTC.